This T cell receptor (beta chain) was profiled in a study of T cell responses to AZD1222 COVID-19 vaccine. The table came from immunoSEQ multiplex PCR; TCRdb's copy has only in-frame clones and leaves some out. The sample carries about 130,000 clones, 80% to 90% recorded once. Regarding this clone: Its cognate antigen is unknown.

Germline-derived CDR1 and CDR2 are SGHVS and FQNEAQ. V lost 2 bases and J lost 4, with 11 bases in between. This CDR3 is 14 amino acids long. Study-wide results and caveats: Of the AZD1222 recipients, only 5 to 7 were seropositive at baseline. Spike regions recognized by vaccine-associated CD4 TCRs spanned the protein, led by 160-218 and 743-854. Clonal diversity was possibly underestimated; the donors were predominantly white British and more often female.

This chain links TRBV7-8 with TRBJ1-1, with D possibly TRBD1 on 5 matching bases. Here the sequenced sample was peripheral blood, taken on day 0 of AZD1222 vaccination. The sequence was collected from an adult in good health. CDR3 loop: CASSLSGIGTEAFF. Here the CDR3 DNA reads TGTGCCAGCAGCTTATCAGGGATAGGCACTGAAGCTTTCTTT.